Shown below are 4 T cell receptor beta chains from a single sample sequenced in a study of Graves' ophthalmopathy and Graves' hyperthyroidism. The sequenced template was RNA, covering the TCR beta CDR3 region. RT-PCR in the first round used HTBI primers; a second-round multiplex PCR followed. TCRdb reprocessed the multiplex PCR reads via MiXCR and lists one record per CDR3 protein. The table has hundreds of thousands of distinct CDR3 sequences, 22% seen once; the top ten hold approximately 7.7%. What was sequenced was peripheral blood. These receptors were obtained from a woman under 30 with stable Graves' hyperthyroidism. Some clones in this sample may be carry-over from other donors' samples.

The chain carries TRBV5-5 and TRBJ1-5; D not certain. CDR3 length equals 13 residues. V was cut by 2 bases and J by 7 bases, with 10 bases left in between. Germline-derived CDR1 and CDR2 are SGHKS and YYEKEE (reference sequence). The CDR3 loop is CASSFLDVQPQHF. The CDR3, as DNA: TGTGCCAGCAGCTTTCTTGACGTCCAGCCCCAGCATTTT.

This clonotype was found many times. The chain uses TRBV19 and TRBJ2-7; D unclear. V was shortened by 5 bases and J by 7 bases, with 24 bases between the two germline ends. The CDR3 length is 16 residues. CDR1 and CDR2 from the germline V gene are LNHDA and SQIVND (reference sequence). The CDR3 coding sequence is TGTGCCAGTAGTTTAAACTCTCTACCCCTCCTCGGGGAGCAGTACTTC. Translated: CASSLNSLPLLGEQYF.

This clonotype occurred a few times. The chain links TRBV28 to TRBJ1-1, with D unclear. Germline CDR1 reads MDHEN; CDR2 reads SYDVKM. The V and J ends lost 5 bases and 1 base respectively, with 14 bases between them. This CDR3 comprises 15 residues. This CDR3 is CASSTSPRQNTEAFF. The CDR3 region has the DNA TGTGCCAGCAGTACGTCCCCTCGACAGAACACTGAAGCTTTCTTT. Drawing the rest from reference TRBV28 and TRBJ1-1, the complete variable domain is DVKVTQSSRYLVKRTGEKVFLECVQDMDHENMFWYRQDPGLGLRLIYFSYDVKMKEKGDIPEGYSVSREKKERFSLILESASTNQTSMYLCASSTSPRQNTEAFFGQGTRLTVV.

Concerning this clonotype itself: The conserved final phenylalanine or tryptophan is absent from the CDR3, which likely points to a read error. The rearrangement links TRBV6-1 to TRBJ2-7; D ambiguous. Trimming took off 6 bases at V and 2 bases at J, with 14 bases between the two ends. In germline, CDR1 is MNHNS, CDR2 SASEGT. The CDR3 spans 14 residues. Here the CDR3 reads CASSAARGPYEQYL. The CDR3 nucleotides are TGTGCCAGCAGCGCAGCCCGCGGCCCCTACGAGCAGTACCTC.